These T cell receptor beta chains were read from a single sample in a study of control samples from healthy donors and cancer patients. Profiled with immunoSEQ multiplex PCR; TCRdb holds only in-frame clones, not every one. Its clone listing holds about 210,000 clones. The sample comprised blood. These receptors all come from a woman between 25 and 40 years old in good health. CDR3s include the opening cysteine and the closing phenylalanine or tryptophan. The D gene is left open where the match is weak.

J | D | V | DNA | CDR3
TRBJ2-7 | - | TRBV4-2 | TGTGCCAGCAGCCAAGGTCCGATTGTCCTCCCAACCTACGAGCAGTACTTC | CASSQGPIVLPTYEQYF
TRBJ1-3 | - | TRBV19 | TGTGCCAGTAGTACAGGTCTCTCTGGAAACACCATATATTTT | CASSTGLSGNTIYF
TRBJ2-1 | TRBD2 | TRBV4-1 | TGCGCCAGCAGCCAAGGTAGGCTAGCGGGGGGGCTAGGAAATGAGCAGTTCTTC | CASSQGRLAGGLGNEQFF
TRBJ1-6 | - | TRBV5-4 | TGTGCCAGCAGCTTGACAGGGCTAAATTCACCCCTCCACTTT | CASSLTGLNSPLHF
TRBJ2-7 | - | TRBV28 | TGTGCCAGCAGTTTAGAGGGATCCGAGCAGTACTTC | CASSLEGSEQYF
TRBJ2-3 | - | TRBV7-9 | TGTGCCAGCAGCCCGCCTGACGGGGAGAGCACAGATACGCAGTATTTT | CASSPPDGESTDTQYF
TRBJ1-5 | - | TRBV28 | TGTGCCAGCATCGAGGGTGGACAGCCCCAGCATTTT | CASIEGGQPQHF
TRBJ1-5 | - | TRBV9 | TGTGCCAGCAGCGTAACAGACGTCCGAGATCAGCCCCAGCATTTT | CASSVTDVRDQPQHF
TRBJ1-2 | - | TRBV7-9 | TGTGCCAGCAGTCCCTCGACAGGCTATGGCTACACCTTC | CASSPSTGYGYTF
TRBJ1-1 | - | TRBV10-3 | TGTGCCATCAGTGAGTCAACCCACACTGAAGCTTTCTTT | CAISESTHTEAFF
TRBJ2-2 | - | TRBV4-2 | TGTGCCAGCAGCCAAGTGGGCCGGGGCCGGAACACCGGGGAGCTGTTTTTT | CASSQVGRGRNTGELFF
TRBJ2-5 | - | TRBV9 | TGTGCCAGCAGCGTCACAGCCAGCCGAGAGACCCAGTACTTC | CASSVTASRETQYF
TRBJ2-2 | - | TRBV10-1 | TGCGCCACCTCGGGCCGGGACTCATACACCGGGGAGCTGTTTTTT | CATSGRDSYTGELFF
TRBJ1-3 | - | TRBV15 | TGTGCCACCAGCAGATCGATGTTGGGGTCCGGGACATCCTCGAACACCATATATTTT | CATSRSMLGSGTSSNTIYF
TRBJ1-1 | TRBD1 | TRBV6-2/TRBV6-3 | TGTGCCAGCAGTTTGGACAGGACTGAAGCTTTCTTT | CASSLDRTEAFF
TRBJ2-7 | - | TRBV25-1 | TGTGCCAGCAGCCGGGACGGGGCGTACTTC | CASSRDGAYF
TRBJ2-7 | TRBD1 | TRBV27 | TGTGCCAGCAGTCCGACAGGGCAGTCGCACGCCGAGCAGTACTTC | CASSPTGQSHAEQYF
TRBJ2-7 | TRBD2 | TRBV11-2 | TGTGCCAGCAGCTTCCAGCGGGGGGGTTATTACGAGCAGTACTTC | CASSFQRGGYYEQYF
TRBJ1-1 | TRBD1 | TRBV3-1/TRBV3-2 | TGTGCCAGCGGACAGGCTCGGAACACTGAAGCTTTCTTT | CASGQARNTEAFF
TRBJ1-1 | - | TRBV29-1 | TGCAGCGTTGATCCTGTCGCGGTCACTGAAGCTTTCTTT | CSVDPVAVTEAFF
TRBJ1-4 | TRBD1 | TRBV4-1 | TGCGCCAGCAGCCCCGGGACAGGGTTGGGGATTAATGAAAAACTGTTTTTT | CASSPGTGLGINEKLFF
TRBJ1-2 | - | TRBV14 | TGTGCCAGCAGCCTCGGGGTGTGCACCTTC | CASSLGVCTF
TRBJ1-6 | TRBD1 | TRBV4-1 | TGCGCCAGCAGGAAGGCAGGGGGTAATTCACCCCTCCACTTT | CASRKAGGNSPLHF
TRBJ1-5 | TRBD1 | TRBV10-1 | TGCGCCAGCAGTGACCCGACAGGGCACCAGCATTTT | CASSDPTGHQHF
TRBJ1-1 | TRBD1 | TRBV3-1/TRBV3-2 | TGTGCCAGCACCTCGACAGGGGGCATAACTGAAGCTTTCTTT | CASTSTGGITEAFF
TRBJ2-4 | - | TRBV7-2 | TGTGCCAGCAGCCCCGGGACGGGGAACATTCAGTACTTC | CASSPGTGNIQYF
TRBJ2-1 | - | TRBV7-2 | TGTGCCAGCAGCTTAGACAGGTCCTACAATGAGCAGTTCTTC | CASSLDRSYNEQFF
TRBJ1-2 | - | TRBV29-1 | TGCAGCTATCACAGTACTGAATATGGCTACACCTTC | CSYHSTEYGYTF
TRBJ1-2 | TRBD1 | TRBV6-6 | TGTGCCAGCAGCCCTTCGGGACAGCTAAACTATGGCTACACCTTC | CASSPSGQLNYGYTF
TRBJ1-6 | - | TRBV13 | TGTGCCAGCAGCTTAGACAGGGACTATTCACCCCTCCACTTT | CASSLDRDYSPLHF
TRBJ2-2 | - | TRBV9 | TGTGCCAGCAGCGCCACCAGGGTCACCGGGGAGCTGTTTTTT | CASSATRVTGELFF
TRBJ1-2 | - | TRBV28 | TGTGCCAGCAGTTTACAGGGTAGGAACTATGGCTACACCTTC | CASSLQGRNYGYTF
TRBJ1-6 | - | TRBV4-1 | TGCGCCAGCAGCCGCCGGGGTCTAGATTCACCCCTCCACTTT | CASSRRGLDSPLHF
TRBJ1-5 | - | TRBV30 | TGTGCCTGGAGTCAGGGCAGGGATCAGCCCCAGCATTTT | CAWSQGRDQPQHF
TRBJ2-7 | - | TRBV7-8 | TGTGCCAGCAGCTTAGCGGGGGACTCCTCCTACGAGCAGTACTTC | CASSLAGDSSYEQYF
TRBJ1-1 | - | TRBV4-3 | TGCGCCAGCAGCCACCTCGTGGGGGAGATAGGCACTGAAGCTTTCTTT | CASSHLVGEIGTEAFF
TRBJ2-3 | - | TRBV21-1 | TGTGCCAGCAGCAAATTATTATTTTGTCTTGGGGACACAGATACGCAGTATTTT | CASSKLLFCLGDTDTQYF
TRBJ1-6 | TRBD1 | TRBV6-5 | TGTGCCAGCAGTTGGGACAGGGACAGTTCACCCCTCCACTTT | CASSWDRDSSPLHF
TRBJ1-1 | - | TRBV28 | TGTGCCAGCAGTTTGATTGGGAGGGTCGAAGCTTTCTTT | CASSLIGRVEAFF
TRBJ1-5 | - | TRBV7-2 | TGTGCCAGCAGCTCCGACTCTCAGCCCCAGCATTTT | CASSSDSQPQHF
TRBJ1-2 | - | TRBV9 | TGTGCCAGCACCGTGCCGGGAAAAGTCTATGGCTACACCTTC | CASTVPGKVYGYTF
TRBJ2-6 | TRBD2 | TRBV5-1 | TGCGCCAGCAGCTTTGACCTGGCGGGGGGAACATCTGGGGCCAACGTCCTGACTTTC | CASSFDLAGGTSGANVLTF
TRBJ2-7 | TRBD1 | TRBV4-2 | TGTGCCAGCAGCCAAGGGCCGACAGGGCGAGCTGCCTACGAGCAGTACTTC | CASSQGPTGRAAYEQYF
TRBJ1-1 | - | TRBV5-6 | TGTGCCAGCAGCTTGGCCGGTCCCACTGAAGCTTTCTTT | CASSLAGPTEAFF
TRBJ1-5 | TRBD1 | TRBV28 | TGTGCCAGCGTGCTCGACGGACAGGGGAAAGATTATAGCAATCAGCCCCAGCATTTT | CASVLDGQGKDYSNQPQHF